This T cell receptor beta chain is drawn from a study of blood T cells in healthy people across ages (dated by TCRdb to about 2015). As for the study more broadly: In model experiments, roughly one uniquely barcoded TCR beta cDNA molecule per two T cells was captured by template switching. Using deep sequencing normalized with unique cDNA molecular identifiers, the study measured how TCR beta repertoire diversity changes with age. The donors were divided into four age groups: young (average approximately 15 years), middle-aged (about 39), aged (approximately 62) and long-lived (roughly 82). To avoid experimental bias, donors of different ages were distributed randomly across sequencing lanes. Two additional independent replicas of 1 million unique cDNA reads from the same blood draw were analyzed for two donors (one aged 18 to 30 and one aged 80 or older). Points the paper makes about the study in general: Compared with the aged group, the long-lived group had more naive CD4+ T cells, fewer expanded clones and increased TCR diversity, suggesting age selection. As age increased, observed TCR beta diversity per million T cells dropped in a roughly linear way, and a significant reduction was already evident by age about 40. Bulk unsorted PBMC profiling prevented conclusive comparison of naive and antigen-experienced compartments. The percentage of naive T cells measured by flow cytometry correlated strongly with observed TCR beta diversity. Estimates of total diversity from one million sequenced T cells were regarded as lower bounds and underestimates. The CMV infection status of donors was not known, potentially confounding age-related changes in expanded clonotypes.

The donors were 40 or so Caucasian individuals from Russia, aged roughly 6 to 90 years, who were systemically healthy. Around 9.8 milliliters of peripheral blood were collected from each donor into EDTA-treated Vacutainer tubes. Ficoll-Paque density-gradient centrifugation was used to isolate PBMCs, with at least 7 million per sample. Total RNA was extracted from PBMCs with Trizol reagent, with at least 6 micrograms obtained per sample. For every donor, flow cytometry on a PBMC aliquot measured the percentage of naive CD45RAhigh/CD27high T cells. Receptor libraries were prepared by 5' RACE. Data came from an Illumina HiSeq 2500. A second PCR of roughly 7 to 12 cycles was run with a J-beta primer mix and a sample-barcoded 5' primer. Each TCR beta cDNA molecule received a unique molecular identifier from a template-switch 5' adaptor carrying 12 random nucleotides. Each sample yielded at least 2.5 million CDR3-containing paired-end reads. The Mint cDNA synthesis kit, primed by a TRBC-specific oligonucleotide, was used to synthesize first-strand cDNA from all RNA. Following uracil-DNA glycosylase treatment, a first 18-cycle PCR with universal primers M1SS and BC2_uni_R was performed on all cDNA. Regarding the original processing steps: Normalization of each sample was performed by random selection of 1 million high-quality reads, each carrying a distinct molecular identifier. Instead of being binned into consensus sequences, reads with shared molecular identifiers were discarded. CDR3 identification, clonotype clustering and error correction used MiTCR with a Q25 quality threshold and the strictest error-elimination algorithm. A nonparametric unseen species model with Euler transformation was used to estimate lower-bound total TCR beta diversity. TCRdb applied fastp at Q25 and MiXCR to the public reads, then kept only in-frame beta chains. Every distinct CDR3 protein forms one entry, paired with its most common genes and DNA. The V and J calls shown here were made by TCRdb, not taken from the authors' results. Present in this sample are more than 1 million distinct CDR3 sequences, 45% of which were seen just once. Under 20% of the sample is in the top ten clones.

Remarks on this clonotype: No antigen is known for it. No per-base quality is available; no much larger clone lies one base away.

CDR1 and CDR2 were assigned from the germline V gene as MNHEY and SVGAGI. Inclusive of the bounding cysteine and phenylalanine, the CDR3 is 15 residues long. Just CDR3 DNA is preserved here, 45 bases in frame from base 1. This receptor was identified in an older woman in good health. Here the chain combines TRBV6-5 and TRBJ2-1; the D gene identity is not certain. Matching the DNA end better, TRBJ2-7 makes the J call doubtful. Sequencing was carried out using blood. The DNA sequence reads TGTGCCAGCAGTTACGTGGCCAGCTCCTACAATGAGCAGTACTTC. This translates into CASSYVASSYNEQYF.